A selection of T cell receptor beta chains follows, all from one sample in a study of post-analysis software for immune sequencing data. MiXCR, applied by TCRdb to the PCR reads, yields one record per CDR3 protein. The sample has roughly 570,000 distinct CDR3 sequences; around 36% are singletons. The sample was blood. These receptor sequences come from a girl younger than 18 with multiple sclerosis. The CDR3 runs from the conserved cysteine through the conserved F or W. D genes are given only for firm matches. Some rows mark clone size as missing; the rest say once, few, many or name a class of expanded clone.

abundance	d_gene	v_gene	j_gene	CDR3aa	CDR3nt
.	TRBD2	TRBV3-1	TRBJ2-1	CASSQDLGTSGPYNEQFF	TGTGCCAGCAGCCAAGATCTTGGAACTAGCGGACCCTACAATGAGCAGTTCTTC
once	.	TRBV29-1	TRBJ1-2	CSVSGGVSYGYTF	TGCAGCGTTTCCGGGGGGGTAAGCTATGGCTACACCTTC
.	TRBD1	TRBV20-1	TRBJ2-5	CSARWPRGLARETQYF	TGCAGTGCTAGATGGCCCAGGGGGCTAGCTAGGGAGACCCAGTACTTC
.	TRBD2	TRBV5-1	TRBJ2-1	CASSSGLAATGLNEQFF	TGCGCCAGCAGCTCCGGACTAGCGGCTACAGGCCTCAATGAGCAGTTCTTC
few	.	TRBV20-1	TRBJ1-2	CSARDTVRAWYYGYTF	TGCAGTGCTAGAGATACAGTGAGGGCTTGGTACTATGGCTACACCTTC
.	TRBD1	TRBV6-1	TRBJ2-3	CASSRPQIAGGTTDTQYF	TGTGCCAGCAGCCGCCCCCAGATAGCAGGGGGTACCACAGATACGCAGTATTTT
.	.	TRBV20-1	TRBJ2-5	CSASIPRGAEETQYF	TGCAGTGCTAGTATTCCACGGGGGGCGGAAGAGACCCAGTACTTC
few	.	TRBV5-1	TRBJ1-1	CASSLNRADTEAFF	TGCGCCAGCAGCTTAAACAGGGCGGACACTGAAGCTTTCTTT
.	.	TRBV10-3	TRBJ2-3	CAISEVADTQYF	TGTGCCATCAGTGAGGTAGCAGATACGCAGTATTTT
few	.	TRBV29-1	TRBJ1-1	CSVEQTGNSEAFF	TGCAGCGTTGAACAGACAGGAAACTCTGAAGCTTTCTTT
once	.	TRBV11-2	TRBJ2-7	CASSLDRGRGQYF	TGTGCCAGCAGCTTAGATAGGGGACGGGGGCAGTACTTC
.	.	TRBV20-1	TRBJ2-3	CSASGVQSTDTQYF	TGCAGTGCTTCGGGTGTCCAGAGCACAGATACGCAGTATTTT
few	TRBD2	TRBV15	TRBJ2-3	CATSRGLAAATDTQYF	TGTGCCACCAGCAGAGGACTAGCGGCTGCCACAGATACGCAGTATTTT
.	.	TRBV7-9	TRBJ2-3	CASSSHRYSTDTQYF	TGTGCCAGCAGCTCGCACAGGTACAGCACAGATACGCAGTATTTT
.	TRBD2	TRBV3-1	TRBJ2-5	CASSYSGGARETQYF	TGTGCCAGCAGCTATAGCGGGGGGGCCCGGGAGACCCAGTACTTC
.	.	TRBV28	TRBJ2-3	CASSFDGTDTQYF	TGTGCCAGCAGTTTTGACGGAACAGATACGCAGTATTTT